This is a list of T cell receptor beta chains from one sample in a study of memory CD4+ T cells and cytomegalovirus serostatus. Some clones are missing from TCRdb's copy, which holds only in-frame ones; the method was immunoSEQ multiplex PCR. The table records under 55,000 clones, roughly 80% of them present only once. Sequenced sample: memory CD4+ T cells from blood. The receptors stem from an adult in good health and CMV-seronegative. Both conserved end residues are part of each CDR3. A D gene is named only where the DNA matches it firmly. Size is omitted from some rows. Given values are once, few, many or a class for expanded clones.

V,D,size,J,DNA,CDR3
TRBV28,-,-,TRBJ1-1,TGTGCCAGCAGTGTAGTGCAGAACACTGAAGCTTTCTTT,CASSVVQNTEAFF
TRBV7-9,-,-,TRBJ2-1,TGTGCCAGCAGCTTGTTTTCGGAAGACAATGAGCAGTTCTTC,CASSLFSEDNEQFF
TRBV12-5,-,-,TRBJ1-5,TGTGCTAGTGGTTTGGCCCCCGTACTTGGCAATCAGCCCCAGCATTTT,CASGLAPVLGNQPQHF
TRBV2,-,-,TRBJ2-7,TGTGCCAGCAGTGCCCCGGGGACCCACCCCTACGAGCAGTACTTC,CASSAPGTHPYEQYF
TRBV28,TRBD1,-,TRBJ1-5,TGTGCCAGCAGTTCCCCGGGACAGGGGCTTCAGCCCCAGCATTTT,CASSSPGQGLQPQHF
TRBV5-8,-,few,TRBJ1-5,TGTGCCAGCAGCGGGGCTGGAGGTCAGCCCCAGCATTTT,CASSGAGGQPQHF
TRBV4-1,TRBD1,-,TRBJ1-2,TGCGCCAGCAGCCAAGGTGACGGACAGGGCCGTCGGTTCACCTTC,CASSQGDGQGRRFTF
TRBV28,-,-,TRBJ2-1,TGTGCCAGCAGTTTACAGCAGAGGTGGGCACATGAGCAGTTCTTC,CASSLQQRWAHEQFF
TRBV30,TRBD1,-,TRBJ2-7,TGTGCCTGGAGGGGGGACAGGCGAACCTACGAGCAGTACTTC,CAWRGDRRTYEQYF
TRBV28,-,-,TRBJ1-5,TGTGCCACCGAGAGGGACTTCTCTCAGCCCCAGCATTTT,CATERDFSQPQHF
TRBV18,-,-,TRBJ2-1,TGTGCCAGCTCACCCCTACCGACAGGGAGGAACAATGAGCAGTTCTTC,CASSPLPTGRNNEQFF
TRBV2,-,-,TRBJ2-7,TGTGCCAGCACTCCGTACTACGAGCAGTACTTC,CASTPYYEQYF
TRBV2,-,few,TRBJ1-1,TGTGCCAGCAGTGGCGTCAGGGGAACCACTGAAGCTTTCTTT,CASSGVRGTTEAFF
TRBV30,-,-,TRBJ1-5,TGTGCCTGGAGCCGGGACTTCAATCAGCCCCAGCATTTT,CAWSRDFNQPQHF
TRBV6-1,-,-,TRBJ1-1,TGTGCCAGCAGTGAAGACACCGCCGTTGAAGCTTTCTTT,CASSEDTAVEAFF
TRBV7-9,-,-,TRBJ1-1,TGTGCCAGCAGCCCAGTGGCGGTCACTGAAGCTTTCTTT,CASSPVAVTEAFF
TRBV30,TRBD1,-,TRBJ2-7,TGTGCCTGGAGTGTCGACAGGGGAACCTACGAGCAGTACTTC,CAWSVDRGTYEQYF
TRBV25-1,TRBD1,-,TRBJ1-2,TGTGCCAGCAGTGAATCGAGGACAGGGCGCTATGGCTACACCTTC,CASSESRTGRYGYTF
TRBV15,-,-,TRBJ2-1,TGTGCCACCAGCAGGGGGGTAGCGCTAGCCTACAATGAGCAGTTCTTC,CATSRGVALAYNEQFF
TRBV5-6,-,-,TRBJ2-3,TGTGCCAGCAGCTTTTCTCTCGCCCCTAGCACAGATACGCAGTATTTT,CASSFSLAPSTDTQYF
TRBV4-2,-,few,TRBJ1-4,TGTGCCAGCAGCCAAGGGGAACAGGTGGATAATGAAAAACTGTTTTTT,CASSQGEQVDNEKLFF
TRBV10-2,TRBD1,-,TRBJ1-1,TGCGCCAGCAGCATACAGGGGTTCGTCACTGAAGCTTTCTTT,CASSIQGFVTEAFF
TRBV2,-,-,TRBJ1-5,TGTGCCAGCAGTGGGGGGGGGAATCAGCCCCAGCATTTT,CASSGGGNQPQHF
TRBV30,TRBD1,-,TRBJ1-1,TGTGCCTGGAGGGCACAGGGGGTCTCGGAAGCTTTCTTT,CAWRAQGVSEAFF
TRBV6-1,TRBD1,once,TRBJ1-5,TGTGCCAGCAGTGAATACATACGAAGGGCAGGGGGCCATCAGCCCCAGCATTTT,CASSEYIRRAGGHQPQHF
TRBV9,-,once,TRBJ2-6,TGTGCCAGCAGCGCATCAAGCTCTGGGGCCAACGTCCTGACTTTC,CASSASSSGANVLTF
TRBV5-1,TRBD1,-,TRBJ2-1,TGCGCCAGCAGCTTGGAGGGGGCCAGAACCTACAATGAGCAGTTCTTC,CASSLEGARTYNEQFF
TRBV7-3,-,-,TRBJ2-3,TGTGCCAGCAGCCAGTACGGTGATACGCAGTATTTT,CASSQYGDTQYF
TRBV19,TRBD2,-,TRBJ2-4,TGTGCCAGTAGTATAGATCGAGCGGGAGCGGGGGAAAACATTCAGTACTTC,CASSIDRAGAGENIQYF
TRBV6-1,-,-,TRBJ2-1,TGTGCCAGCAGTGAACAGGGCCCGGGGTTGAATGAGCAGTTCTTC,CASSEQGPGLNEQFF
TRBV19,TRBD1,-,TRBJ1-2,TGTGCCAGTAGACCTGACAGGGGAGCTAACTATGGCTACACCTTC,CASRPDRGANYGYTF
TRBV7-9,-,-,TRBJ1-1,TGTGCCAGCAGCTTCGATATGAACACTGAAGCTTTCTTT,CASSFDMNTEAFF
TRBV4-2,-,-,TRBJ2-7,TGTGCCAGCAGCCAAGATCTAGCCGCCTACGAGCAGTACTTC,CASSQDLAAYEQYF
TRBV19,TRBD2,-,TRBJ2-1,TGTGCCAGTAAAATGAAGACTAGCGGGATCGAGCAGTTCTTC,CASKMKTSGIEQFF
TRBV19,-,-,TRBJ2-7,TGTGCCAGTAGTATAACTCCCTACGAGCAGTACTTC,CASSITPYEQYF
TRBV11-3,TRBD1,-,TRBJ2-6,TGTGCCAGCAGCTCAGGACCGACAGGGGGCGACTCTGGGGCCAACGTCCTGACTTTC,CASSSGPTGGDSGANVLTF
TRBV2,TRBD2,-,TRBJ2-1,TGTGCCAGCAGTGAAGTTGTAGGACTAGGATACAATGAGCAGTTCTTC,CASSEVVGLGYNEQFF
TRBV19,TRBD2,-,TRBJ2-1,TGTGCCAGTAGTATTCGCAGCGGGAGTAATCACAATGAGCAGTTCTTC,CASSIRSGSNHNEQFF
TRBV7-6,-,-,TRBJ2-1,TGTGCCAGCAGCTTGTATGTTTCGTCAGAGAGCAATGAGCAGTTCTTC,CASSLYVSSESNEQFF
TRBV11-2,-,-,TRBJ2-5,TGTGCCAGCAGCCCCCTTCTGAGACAAGAGACCCAGTACTTC,CASSPLLRQETQYF
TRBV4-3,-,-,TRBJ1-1,TGCGCCAGCAGCTTGGGGAACACTGAAGCTTTCTTT,CASSLGNTEAFF
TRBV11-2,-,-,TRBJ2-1,TGTGCCAGCAGCTCCCACAGGGCCAATGAGCAGTTCTTC,CASSSHRANEQFF
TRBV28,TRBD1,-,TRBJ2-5,TGTGCCAGCAGTCGCCGGACAGGGCAAGAGACCCAGTACTTC,CASSRRTGQETQYF
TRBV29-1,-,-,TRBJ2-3,TGCAGCGTGGCAGGGGAGTGGGGCACAGATACGCAGTATTTT,CSVAGEWGTDTQYF
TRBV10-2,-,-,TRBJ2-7,TGCGCCAGCCGCAACCAGCTGAGTGAGCAGTACTTC,CASRNQLSEQYF
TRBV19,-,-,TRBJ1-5,TGTGCCAGTAGTATTTGGGGGGAGGCTCAGCCCCAGCATTTT,CASSIWGEAQPQHF
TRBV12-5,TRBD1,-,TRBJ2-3,TGTGCTACCCGCCCGGGACAGGTTAGCACAGATACGCAGTATTTT,CATRPGQVSTDTQYF
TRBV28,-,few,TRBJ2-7,TGTGCCATCGGAGGTAGGGCCGAGCAGTACTTC,CAIGGRAEQYF
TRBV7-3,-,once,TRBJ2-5,TGTGCCAGCAGCTTAACGGCGGCCGTCCCGAAAGAGACCCAGTACTTC,CASSLTAAVPKETQYF
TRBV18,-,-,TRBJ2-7,TGTGCCAGCTCACCAGGGGCAGGGTTTGCGAGCTCCTACGAGCAGTACTTC,CASSPGAGFASSYEQYF
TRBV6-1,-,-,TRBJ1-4,TGTGCCAGCAATGTGGTGTTGCGGGACGAAAAACTGTTTTTT,CASNVVLRDEKLFF
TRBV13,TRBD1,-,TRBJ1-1,TGTGCCAGCAGCCGCTGGGACAGAGAAGACACTGAAGCTTTCTTT,CASSRWDREDTEAFF